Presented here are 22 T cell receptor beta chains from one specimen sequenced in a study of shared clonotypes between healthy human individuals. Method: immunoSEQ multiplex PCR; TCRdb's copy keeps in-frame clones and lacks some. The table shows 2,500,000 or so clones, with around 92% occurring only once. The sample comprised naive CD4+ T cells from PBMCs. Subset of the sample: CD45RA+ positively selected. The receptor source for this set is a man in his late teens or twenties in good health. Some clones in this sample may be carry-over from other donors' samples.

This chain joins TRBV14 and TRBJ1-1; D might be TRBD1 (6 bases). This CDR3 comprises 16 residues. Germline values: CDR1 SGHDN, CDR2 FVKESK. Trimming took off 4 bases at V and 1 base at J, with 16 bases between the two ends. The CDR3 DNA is TGTGCCAGCAGCCCCCTAATCGGGGGCTGGAACACTGAAGCTTTCTTT. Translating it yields CASSPLIGGWNTEAFF.

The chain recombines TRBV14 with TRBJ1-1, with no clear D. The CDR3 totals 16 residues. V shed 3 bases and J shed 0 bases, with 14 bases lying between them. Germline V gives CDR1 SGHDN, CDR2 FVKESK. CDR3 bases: TGTGCCAGCAGCCAGGCGGTGGGTCACCTGAACACTGAAGCTTTCTTT. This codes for CASSQAVGHLNTEAFF.

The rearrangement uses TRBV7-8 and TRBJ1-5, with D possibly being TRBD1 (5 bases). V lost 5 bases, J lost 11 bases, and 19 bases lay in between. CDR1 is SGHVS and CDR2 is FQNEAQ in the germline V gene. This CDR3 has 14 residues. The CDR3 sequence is CASSPQAGDLTQHF. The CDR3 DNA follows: TGTGCCAGCAGCCCACAAGCGGGGGACCTGACCCAGCATTTT.

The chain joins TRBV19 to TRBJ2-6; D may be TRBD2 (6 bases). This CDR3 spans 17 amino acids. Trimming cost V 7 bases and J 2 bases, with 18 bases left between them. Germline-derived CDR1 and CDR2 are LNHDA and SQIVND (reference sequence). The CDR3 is CASTSSRWGAGANVLTF. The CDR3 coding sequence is TGTGCCAGTACCTCTTCAAGGTGGGGGGCTGGGGCCAACGTCCTGACTTTC.

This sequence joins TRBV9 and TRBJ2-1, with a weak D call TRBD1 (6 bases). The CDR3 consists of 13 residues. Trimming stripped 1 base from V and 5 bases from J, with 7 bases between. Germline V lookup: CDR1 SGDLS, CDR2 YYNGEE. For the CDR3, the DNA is TGTGCCAGCAGCGTAACAGGGAACAATGAGCAGTTCTTC. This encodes CASSVTGNNEQFF.

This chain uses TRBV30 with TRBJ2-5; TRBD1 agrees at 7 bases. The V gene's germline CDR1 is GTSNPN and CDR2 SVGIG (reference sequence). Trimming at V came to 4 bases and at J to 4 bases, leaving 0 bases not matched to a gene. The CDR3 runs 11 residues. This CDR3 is CAWNRGETQYF. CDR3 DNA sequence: TGTGCCTGGAACAGGGGAGAGACCCAGTACTTC.

The CDR3 is CATRPGTNYGYTF. In DNA form, the CDR3 reads TGCGCCACCAGACCCGGGACAAATTATGGCTACACCTTC. The chain combines TRBV5-1 with TRBJ1-2, with D tentatively TRBD1 (6 bases). CDR3 length: 13 amino acids. Trimming cost V 9 bases and J 5 bases, with 17 bases left between them. The germline V gene encodes CDR1 SGHRS and CDR2 YFSETQ. Drawing the rest from reference TRBV5-1 and TRBJ1-2, the complete variable domain is KAGVTQTPRYLIKTRGQQVTLSCSPISGHRSVSWYQQTPGQGLQFLFEYFSETQRNKGNFPGRFSGRQFSNSRSEMNVSTLELGDSALYLCATRPGTNYGYTFGSGTRLTVV.

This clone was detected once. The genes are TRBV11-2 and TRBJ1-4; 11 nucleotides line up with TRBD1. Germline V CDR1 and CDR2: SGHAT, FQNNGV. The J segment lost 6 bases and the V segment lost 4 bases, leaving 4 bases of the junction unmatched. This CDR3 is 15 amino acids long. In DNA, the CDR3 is TGTGCCAGCAGCTCGTGGACAGGGGGCTATGAAAAACTGTTTTTT. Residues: CASSSWTGGYEKLFF.

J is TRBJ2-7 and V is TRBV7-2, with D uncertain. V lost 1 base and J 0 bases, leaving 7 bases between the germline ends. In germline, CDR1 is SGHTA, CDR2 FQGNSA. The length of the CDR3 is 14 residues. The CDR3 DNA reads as TGTGCCAGCAGCTTAGGGGCAGCCTCCTACGAGCAGTACTTC. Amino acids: CASSLGAASYEQYF.

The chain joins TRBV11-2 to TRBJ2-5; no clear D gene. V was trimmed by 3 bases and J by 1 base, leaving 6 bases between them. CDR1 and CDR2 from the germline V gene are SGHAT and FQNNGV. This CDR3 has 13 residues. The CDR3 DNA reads TGTGCCAGCAGCTTTGGACCCCAAGAGACCCAGTACTTC. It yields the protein CASSFGPQETQYF.

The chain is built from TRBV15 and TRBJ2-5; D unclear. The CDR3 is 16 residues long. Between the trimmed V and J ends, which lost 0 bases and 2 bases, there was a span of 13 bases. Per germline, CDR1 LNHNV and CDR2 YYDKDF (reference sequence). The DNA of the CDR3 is TGTGCCACCAGCAGAGATCAGGCAGCCTCTCAAGAGACCCAGTACTTC. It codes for CATSRDQAASQETQYF.

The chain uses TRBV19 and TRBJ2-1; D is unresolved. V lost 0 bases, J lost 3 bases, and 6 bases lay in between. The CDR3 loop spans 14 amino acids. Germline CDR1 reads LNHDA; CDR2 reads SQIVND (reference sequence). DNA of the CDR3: TGTGCCAGTAGTATAGATGGCATCTACAATGAGCAGTTCTTC. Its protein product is CASSIDGIYNEQFF.

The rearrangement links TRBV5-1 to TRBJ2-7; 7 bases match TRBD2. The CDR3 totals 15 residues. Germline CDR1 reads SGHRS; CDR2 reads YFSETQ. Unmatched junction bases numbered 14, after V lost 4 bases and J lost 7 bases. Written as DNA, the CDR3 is TGCGCCAGCAGCGAAGGACGGCTGGGGAGGGCTGAGCAGTACTTC. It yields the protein CASSEGRLGRAEQYF.

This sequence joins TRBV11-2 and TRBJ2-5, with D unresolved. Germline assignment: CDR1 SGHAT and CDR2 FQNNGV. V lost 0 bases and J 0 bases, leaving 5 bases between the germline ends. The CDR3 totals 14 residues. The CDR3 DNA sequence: TGTGCCAGCAGCTTAGACCCATACCAAGAGACCCAGTACTTC. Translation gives CASSLDPYQETQYF.

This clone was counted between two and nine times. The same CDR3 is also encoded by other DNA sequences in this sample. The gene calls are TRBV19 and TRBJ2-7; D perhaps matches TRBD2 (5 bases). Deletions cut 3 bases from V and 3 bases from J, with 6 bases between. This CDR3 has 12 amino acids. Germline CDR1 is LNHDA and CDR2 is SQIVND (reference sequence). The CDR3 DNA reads TGTGCCAGTAGTATGGGGAGCTACGAGCAGTACTTC. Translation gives CASSMGSYEQYF.

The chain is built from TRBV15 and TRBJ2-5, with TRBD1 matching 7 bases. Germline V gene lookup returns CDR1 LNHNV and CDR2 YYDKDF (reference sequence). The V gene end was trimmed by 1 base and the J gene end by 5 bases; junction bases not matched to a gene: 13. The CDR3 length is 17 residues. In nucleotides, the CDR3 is TGTGCCACCAGCAGAGGGATTAGACAGGGAATAGGGGAGACCCAGTACTTC. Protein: CATSRGIRQGIGETQYF.

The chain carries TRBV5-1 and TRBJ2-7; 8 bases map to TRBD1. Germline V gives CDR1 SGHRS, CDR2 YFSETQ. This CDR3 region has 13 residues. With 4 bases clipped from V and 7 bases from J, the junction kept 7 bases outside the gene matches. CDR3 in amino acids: CASSRQGLEEQYF. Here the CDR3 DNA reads TGCGCCAGCAGCCGACAGGGGTTGGAAGAGCAGTACTTC.

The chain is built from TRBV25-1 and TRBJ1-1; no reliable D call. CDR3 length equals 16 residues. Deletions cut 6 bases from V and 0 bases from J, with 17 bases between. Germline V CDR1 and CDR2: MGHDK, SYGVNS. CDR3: CASRAGRGTMNTEAFF. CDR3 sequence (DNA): TGTGCCAGCAGAGCCGGACGGGGAACCATGAACACTGAAGCTTTCTTT.

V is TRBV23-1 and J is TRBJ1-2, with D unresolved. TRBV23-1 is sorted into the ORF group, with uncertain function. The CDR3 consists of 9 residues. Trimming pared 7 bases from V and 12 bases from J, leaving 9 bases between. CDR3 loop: CASTYMDTF. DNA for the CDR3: TGCGCCAGCACTTACATGGACACCTTC.

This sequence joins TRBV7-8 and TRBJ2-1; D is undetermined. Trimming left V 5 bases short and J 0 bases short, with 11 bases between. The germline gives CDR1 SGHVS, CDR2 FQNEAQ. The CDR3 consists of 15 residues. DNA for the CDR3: TGTGCCAGCAGCCCCCTAGGGTCCTCCTACAATGAGCAGTTCTTC. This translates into CASSPLGSSYNEQFF. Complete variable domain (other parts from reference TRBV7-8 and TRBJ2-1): GAGVSQSPRYKVAKRGQDVALRCDPISGHVSLFWYQQALGQGPEFLTYFQNEAQLDKSGLPSDRFFAERPEGSVSTLKIQRTQQEDSAVYLCASSPLGSSYNEQFFGPGTRLTVL.

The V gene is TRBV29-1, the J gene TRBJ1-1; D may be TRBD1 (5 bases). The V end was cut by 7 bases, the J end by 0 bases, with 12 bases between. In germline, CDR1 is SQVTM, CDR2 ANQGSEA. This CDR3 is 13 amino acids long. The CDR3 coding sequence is TGCAGCGCCTCAGGGATTATGAACACTGAAGCTTTCTTT. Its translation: CSASGIMNTEAFF.

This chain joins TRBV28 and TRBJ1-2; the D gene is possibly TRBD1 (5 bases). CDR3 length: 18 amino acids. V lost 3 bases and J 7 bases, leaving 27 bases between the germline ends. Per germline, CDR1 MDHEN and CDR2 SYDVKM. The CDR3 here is CASSFLVSGGIGSSGYTF. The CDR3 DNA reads TGTGCCAGCAGTTTTCTCGTGTCGGGGGGGATCGGGAGCTCTGGCTACACCTTC.